Sequencing of this T cell receptor beta chain was carried out in a study of blood T cell repertoires in COVID-19. Whole-study context: Specimens from acute and convalescent COVID-19 originated in the United States, Italy and Spain.

The assay was immunoSEQ multiplex PCR, and TCRdb's table has in-frame clones only and misses some. The data contain 100,000 or so clones, around 80% of them seen just once; the ten biggest clones take up approximately 9.9%. This clone was observed a handful of times. Germline V gives CDR1 GTSNPN, CDR2 SVGIG (reference sequence). Trimming cost V 2 bases and J 7 bases, with 12 bases left between them. The length of the CDR3 is 13 residues. The sample taken for sequencing was peripheral blood. This receptor was taken from a man aged 55 to 70 with active or convalescent COVID-19. The chain uses TRBV30 and TRBJ1-5; D possibly corresponds to TRBD1 (5 bases). The CDR3 is CAWSRGEMQPQHF. CDR3 sequence (DNA): TGTGCCTGGAGTCGGGGGGAGATGCAGCCCCAGCATTTT.